A selection of T cell receptor beta chains follows, all from one sample in a study of a mutant IDH1 vaccine in newly diagnosed glioma. Here immunoSEQ multiplex PCR was the method, and the copy in TCRdb shows in-frame clones only, minus some. The profile shows approximately 70,000 clones, 75% to 85% of them singletons. The sequences come from PBMCs, collected from a glioma patient treated with radiotherapy, temozolomide or both. The receptors here all came from a man over 45 with glioma. The CDR3 runs from the conserved cysteine through the conserved F or W. A D gene is named only where the DNA matches it firmly. Not all rows give a size; the values are once, few, many and, for expanded clones, a class.

>11|TRBV30|-|TRBJ2-7|-
TGTGCCTGGAGTGGGCTCGGGGAGCAGTACTTC
CAWSGLGEQYF
>15|TRBV6-6|-|TRBJ1-5|TRBD1
TGTGCCAGCAGTAAACAGGGGAATAGCAATCAGCCCCAGCATTTT
CASSKQGNSNQPQHF
>13|TRBV5-1|-|TRBJ2-1|-
TGCGCCAGCAGCTTGGAATGGGATAGTGAGCAGTTCTTC
CASSLEWDSEQFF
>12|TRBV2|-|TRBJ1-5|-
TGTGCCAGCAGCGGGGCCTCTCGGCCCCAGCATTTT
CASSGASRPQHF
>15|TRBV19|-|TRBJ1-5|TRBD1
TGTGCCAGTAGTTCCCTCGGGACAGGGTTTCAGCCCCAGCATTTT
CASSSLGTGFQPQHF
>14|TRBV30|-|TRBJ2-1|TRBD1
TGTGCCTGGAGCGGGGTACAGGGGCAAGGCGAGCAGTTCTTC
CAWSGVQGQGEQFF
>12|TRBV19|-|TRBJ2-5|-
TGTGCCACCCGTCAATCCGGAGAGACCCAGTACTTC
CATRQSGETQYF
>13|TRBV30|few|TRBJ1-2|-
TGTGCCTGGAGTGTAACCGGGAACTATGGCTACACCTTC
CAWSVTGNYGYTF
>16|TRBV14|-|TRBJ2-2|-
TGTGCCAGCAGCTTTAAGGGGGAGGTCCTCGCCGGGGAGCTGTTTTTT
CASSFKGEVLAGELFF
>15|TRBV7-9|-|TRBJ2-5|TRBD2
TGTGCCAGCAGCCTAACACTAGCGGGGGAAGAGACCCAGTACTTC
CASSLTLAGEETQYF
>14|TRBV7-8|-|TRBJ2-7|-
TGTGCCAGCAGCTTAGCGGGGAGCGACTACGAGCAGTACTTC
CASSLAGSDYEQYF
>14|TRBV23-1|-|TRBJ1-5|-
TGCGCCAGCAGTACAGGATATAGCAATCAGCCCCAGCATTTT
CASSTGYSNQPQHF
>16|TRBV4-3|-|TRBJ1-4|-
TGCGCCAGCAGCCGCCGGGTTTCTGCAACTAATGAAAAACTGTTTTTT
CASSRRVSATNEKLFF